The clone carrying this TCR beta chain was picked up a small number of times. The data belong to a study of blood T cell repertoires in COVID-19. Study as a whole: Collection of acute and convalescent COVID-19 samples took place in the United States, Italy and Spain.

The authors' processing: Estimates of nucleated cell counts were drawn from the amplification of reference gene primers. This table comes from immunoSEQ multiplex PCR, and its TCRdb copy is limited to in-frame clones, with some not included. Clonal size and the V and J genes are those of that table, whereas D and trimming came from the DNA. The sample includes around 100,000 clones, over 75% of them seen just once. The V gene's germline CDR1 is MDHEN and CDR2 SYDVKM. CDR3 size: 15 residues. V dropped 6 bases and J dropped 4; count of bases not matched to a gene: 5. This rearrangement joins TRBV28 to TRBJ1-5; TRBD1 matches at 11 bases. The sequence was obtained from a man aged 25-45 years in a cohort sampled during active COVID-19. The sequenced sample consisted of peripheral blood. The CDR3 coding sequence is TGTGCCAGCAGGGGGACAGGGGGAGGGAATCAGCCCCAGCATTTT. This encodes CASRGTGGGNQPQHF.